This entry lists 30 T cell receptor beta chains sequenced from one sample in a study of cytomegalovirus exposure and HLA in healthy donors. Amplification used 60 Vbeta primers and 13 Jbeta primers. Repertoires were generated with immunoSEQ multiplex PCR, while TCRdb's copy carries only in-frame clones and drops some. Of 60,000 or so clones listed, over 55% are singletons. The sequenced sample was PBMCs. The receptors originated from a man aged 40-49 years in good health and CMV-seropositive.

The CDR3 sequence: CASSLGTNEQYF. The CDR3 nucleotides are TGTGCCAGCTCACTCGGGACAAACGAGCAGTACTTC. The V call is TRBV18, the J call TRBJ2-7; the D gene is possibly TRBD1 (6 bases). The germline gives CDR1 KGHSH, CDR2 LQKENI. The germline V and J ends were trimmed by 4 bases and 5 bases, with 9 bases remaining between them. The CDR3 covers 12 residues.

The genes are TRBV6-5 and TRBJ2-1; D might be TRBD1 (5 bases). Germline V lookup: CDR1 MNHEY, CDR2 SVGAGI. CDR3 length equals 16 residues. V was cut by 2 bases and J by 0 bases, with 11 bases left in between. CDR3 sequence reads: CASSYEGVLSYNEQFF. In DNA form, the CDR3 reads TGTGCCAGCAGTTACGAAGGGGTCCTCTCCTACAATGAGCAGTTCTTC.

The genes are TRBV5-1 and TRBJ2-7; 10 bases agree with TRBD2. V dropped 7 bases and J dropped 5; count of bases not matched to a gene: 9. The CDR3 has 14 residues. Per germline, CDR1 SGHRS and CDR2 YFSETQ. CDR3 sequence: CASRQAGGPDEQYF. CDR3 in DNA: TGCGCCAGCCGTCAAGCGGGGGGGCCCGACGAGCAGTACTTC.

The chain links TRBV10-3 to TRBJ1-6; 10 bases align to TRBD1. V lost 6 bases to trimming and J lost 5 bases; unmatched junction nucleotides: 10. The length of the CDR3 is 17 residues. Germline lookup yields CDR1 ENHRY and CDR2 SYGVKD. The CDR3 region is CAISAFGQGVNNSPLHF. The CDR3 DNA is TGTGCCATCAGCGCCTTCGGACAGGGGGTCAATAATTCACCCCTCCACTTT.

The J gene is TRBJ1-1, the V gene TRBV25-1, with D possibly being TRBD1 (5 bases). The germline V gene has CDR1 MGHDK and CDR2 SYGVNS. Trimming cost V 3 bases and J 8 bases, with 16 bases left between them. The CDR3 is 14 amino acids. The CDR3 region has the DNA TGTGCCAGCAGTGAGCGCCCCGGACAAGGGGAAGCTTTCTTT. Translated, it gives CASSERPGQGEAFF. The complete variable domain, with remaining parts taken from reference TRBV25-1 and TRBJ1-1, reads EADIYQTPRYLVIGTGKKITLECSQTMGHDKMYWYQQDPGMELHLIHYSYGVNSTEKGDLSSESTVSRIRTEHFPLTLESARPSHTSQYLCASSERPGQGEAFFGQGTRLTVV.

The CDR3 spells CASSLALSGVYGYTF. The CDR3 DNA follows: TGTGCCAGCAGCTTGGCCCTCTCGGGGGTCTATGGCTACACCTTC. This chain joins TRBV5-4 and TRBJ1-2, with a tentative D call TRBD1 (5 bases). CDR1 is SGHNT, CDR2 YYREEE, per germline (reference sequence). Trimming removed 0 bases at V and 4 bases at J, with 13 bases between. The CDR3 is 15 amino acids.

The chain carries TRBV19 and TRBJ2-7; D possibly corresponds to TRBD2 (7 bases). Germline CDR1 is LNHDA and CDR2 is SQIVND (reference sequence). Trimming stripped 10 bases from V and 0 bases from J, with 16 bases between. The CDR3 length is 14 residues. CDR3 in DNA: TGTGCCACTCCTAGCCGGGGGGCCTCCTACGAGCAGTACTTC. This sequence encodes CATPSRGASYEQYF.

The V call is TRBV25-1, the J call TRBJ2-3; no clear D gene. Per the germline V gene, CDR1 is MGHDK and CDR2 is SYGVNS. The CDR3 is 11 amino acids. The V and J ends lost 4 bases and 5 bases respectively, with 4 bases between them. The CDR3, as DNA: TGTGCCAGCAGTGCCGGAGATACGCAGTATTTT. Encoded protein: CASSAGDTQYF.

The chain combines TRBV5-4 with TRBJ2-5; 7 nucleotides align to TRBD1. CDR3 length: 15 amino acids. Germline CDR1 and CDR2: SGHNT and YYREEE (reference sequence). Trimming cost V 0 bases and J 5 bases; bases outside gene matches: 7. The CDR3 DNA follows: TGTGCCAGCAGCTTGGGAGGGGGCCGAAGGGAGACCCAGTACTTC. Its protein is CASSLGGGRRETQYF.

This clone was observed a handful of times. The chain has TRBV5-6 and TRBJ1-1, with TRBD1 matching 9 bases. V lost 3 bases, J lost 6 bases, and 6 bases stayed unmatched. The CDR3 totals 14 residues. Germline V lookup: CDR1 SGHDT, CDR2 YYEEEE. The CDR3 nucleotides are TGTGCCAGCAGCTGGGGACAGGGTGGTGCTGAAGCTTTCTTT. Its translation is CASSWGQGGAEAFF.

This clone was observed a handful of times. The chain combines TRBV19 with TRBJ1-5; no clear D. The germline V and J ends were trimmed by 8 bases and 2 bases, with 16 bases remaining between them. Germline CDR1 LNHDA, CDR2 SQIVND (reference sequence). The CDR3 sequence is 15 residues long. The CDR3 spells CASGAGTLGNQPQHF. DNA for the CDR3: TGTGCCAGTGGTGCGGGAACATTGGGCAATCAGCCCCAGCATTTT.

This chain links TRBV4-3 with TRBJ2-7; 8 nucleotides align to TRBD2. CDR3 length equals 16 residues. The germline V gene has CDR1 LGHNA and CDR2 YSLEER. V lost 1 base to trimming and J lost 2 bases; unmatched junction nucleotides: 7. CDR3 coding DNA: TGCGCCAGCAGCCAAGGGTGGACTAGCAGAACCTACGAGCAGTACTTC. Encoded protein: CASSQGWTSRTYEQYF.

The rearrangement joins TRBV7-2 to TRBJ2-7; D remains ambiguous. Trimming removed 3 bases at V and 0 bases at J, with 6 bases between. Germline CDR1 and CDR2: SGHTA and FQGNSA. CDR3 length: 13 residues. For the CDR3, the DNA is TGTGCCAGCAGCTTCCAGATCTCCTACGAGCAGTACTTC. This encodes CASSFQISYEQYF.

The rearrangement links TRBV4-1 to TRBJ1-1; TRBD1 agrees at 9 bases. The CDR3 covers 15 residues. After removal of 4 bases from V and 0 bases from J, the junction contained 3 bases not matched to a gene. From germline, CDR1 is MGHRA and CDR2 YSYEKL. This CDR3 is CASSLRQGVNTEAFF. The CDR3 nucleotides read TGCGCCAGCAGCCTCAGACAGGGGGTGAACACTGAAGCTTTCTTT.

This chain joins TRBV11-2 and TRBJ1-2, with D tentatively TRBD1 (5 bases). Trimming stripped 1 base from V and 3 bases from J, with 9 bases between. Germline V lookup: CDR1 SGHAT, CDR2 FQNNGV. The CDR3 runs to 14 residues. The CDR3 nucleotides read TGTGCCAGCAGCTTAGGGGTACAGGACTATGGCTACACCTTC. It translates to CASSLGVQDYGYTF.

The chain is built from TRBV19 and TRBJ1-2; D not certain. Trimming took 4 bases from V and 5 from J, leaving 14 bases between them. The V gene's germline CDR1 is LNHDA and CDR2 SQIVND (reference sequence). The CDR3 contains 14 residues. The DNA for the CDR3 is TGTGCCAGTAGTAAGGACTATACGGCATATGGCTACACCTTC. The encoded protein is CASSKDYTAYGYTF.

This sequence joins TRBV5-1 and TRBJ2-5, with 16 nucleotides matching TRBD2. This CDR3 is built from 14 residues. V dropped 10 bases and J dropped 4; count of bases not matched to a gene: 4. Germline loops: CDR1 SGHRS, CDR2 YFSETQ. The CDR3 reads CASGTSGRGETQYF. Here the CDR3 DNA reads TGCGCCTCGGGGACTAGCGGGAGGGGAGAGACCCAGTACTTC. The complete variable domain, with remaining parts taken from reference TRBV5-1 and TRBJ2-5, reads KAGVTQTPRYLIKTRGQQVTLSCSPISGHRSVSWYQQTPGQGLQFLFEYFSETQRNKGNFPGRFSGRQFSNSRSEMNVSTLELGDSALYLCASGTSGRGETQYFGPGTRLLVL.

V is TRBV6-5 and J is TRBJ2-7; TRBD1 matches at 10 bases. The CDR3 extends over 15 amino acids. From germline, CDR1 is MNHEY and CDR2 SVGAGI. The J segment lost 6 bases and the V segment lost 5 bases, leaving 10 bases of the junction unmatched. The CDR3 region has the DNA TGTGCCAGCAGTCCCGACAGGGGGCTAACCTCCGAGCAGTACTTC. Protein product: CASSPDRGLTSEQYF.

The chain couples TRBV7-9 to TRBJ2-7, with D perhaps TRBD1 (6 bases). With 7 bases removed from V and 2 bases from J, the gap between germline ends came to 18 bases. The CDR3 extends over 15 amino acids. From germline, CDR1 is SEHNR and CDR2 FQNEAQ (reference sequence). For the CDR3, the DNA is TGTGCCAGCACCCCAACGGCAGGGGTTCCCTACGAGCAGTACTTC. Protein: CASTPTAGVPYEQYF.

V usage is TRBV5-8 and J usage is TRBJ2-6, with 7 bases that match TRBD1. The germline V gene encodes CDR1 SGHTS and CDR2 YDEGEE. Germline trimming cut 4 bases from V and 0 bases from J; bases unmatched to any gene: 10. The CDR3 has 18 residues. Written as DNA, the CDR3 is TGTGCCAGCAGCCTTTACAGGGGTATAAACTCTGGGGCCAACGTCCTGACTTTC. Translating gives CASSLYRGINSGANVLTF.

This clone appeared a single time. This chain uses TRBV4-3 with TRBJ2-7; a weak D match, TRBD2 (5 bases). Germline V gives CDR1 LGHNA, CDR2 YSLEER. The V end was cut by 4 bases, the J end by 0 bases, with 13 bases between. This CDR3 region has 15 residues. CDR3 bases: TGCGCCAGCAGCCCGGCGGCGGGTCTCTCCTACGAGCAGTACTTC. It is translated as CASSPAAGLSYEQYF.

The genes are TRBV30 and TRBJ1-5; 8 bases align to TRBD1. CDR1 and CDR2 (germline): GTSNPN, SVGIG (reference sequence). This CDR3 has 15 amino acids. V lost 0 bases to trimming and J lost 6 bases; unmatched junction nucleotides: 7. The CDR3 nucleotides are TGTGCCTGGAGTGTACTAGGACAGGGTAGTCAGCCCCAGCATTTT. Residues: CAWSVLGQGSQPQHF.

The rearrangement joins TRBV7-8 to TRBJ2-1, with TRBD2 identical over 14 bases. With 4 bases clipped from V and 8 bases from J, the junction kept 10 bases outside the gene matches. The germline CDR1 and CDR2 sequences are SGHVS and FQNEAQ. There are 17 residues in the CDR3. The CDR3, as DNA: TGTGCCAGCAGCTCCGGGACTAGCGGGGGCCTGGGCTATGAGCAGTTCTTC. It yields the protein CASSSGTSGGLGYEQFF.

The chain uses TRBV6-5 and TRBJ2-7; TRBD2 matches at 12 bases. Unmatched junction bases numbered 5, after V lost 5 bases and J lost 6 bases. CDR1 and CDR2 from the germline V gene are MNHEY and SVGAGI. CDR3 length: 14 amino acids. The CDR3 DNA reads as TGTGCCAGCAGTCCTAGCGGGGGGGCCCTCGAGCAGTACTTC. The encoded protein is CASSPSGGALEQYF.

This clone has a single count. The genes are TRBV29-1 and TRBJ2-2, with TRBD2 identical over 15 bases. From germline, CDR1 is SQVTM and CDR2 ANQGSEA. The CDR3 is 15 residues long. With 5 bases clipped from V and 6 bases from J, the junction kept 4 bases outside the gene matches. Here the CDR3 DNA reads TGCAGCGTTCCGGGACTAGCGGGGGGCTCCGGGGAGCTGTTTTTT. Its protein is CSVPGLAGGSGELFF.

Of note for this clone: Sequence at one end of the junction differs from germline and may be a read error. The J gene is TRBJ2-1, the V gene TRBV7-2; D is perhaps TRBD2 (6 bases). CDR3 length equals 15 residues. In germline, CDR1 is SGHTA, CDR2 FQGNSA. The CDR3 region is CASSLARGEYNEQFF. Here the CDR3 DNA reads TGTGCCAGCAGCCTAGCGCGGGGTGAGTACAATGAGCAGTTCTTC.

The rearrangement links TRBV11-2 to TRBJ2-3; a possible D gene is TRBD2 (6 bases). Trimming cost V 3 bases and J 2 bases, with 12 bases left between them. The germline V gene encodes CDR1 SGHAT and CDR2 FQNNGV. This CDR3 has 15 residues. The CDR3 sequence is CASSFFGGLTDTQYF. In nucleotides, the CDR3 is TGTGCCAGCAGCTTCTTCGGGGGACTCACAGATACGCAGTATTTT.

A note on this clone: This specimen includes other DNA sequences encoding the same CDR3. The J gene is TRBJ2-2, the V gene TRBV6-5, with TRBD1 as a possible D gene (6 bases). CDR1 and CDR2 (germline): MNHEY, SVGAGI. The length of the CDR3 is 14 residues. Trimming shortened V by 6 bases and J by 1 base, and 9 bases separated the two germline ends. CDR3 in amino acids: CASRRGQNTGELFF. In DNA form, the CDR3 reads TGTGCCAGCAGAAGGGGACAGAACACCGGGGAGCTGTTTTTT.

The chain uses TRBV5-1 and TRBJ1-6, with TRBD1 matching 7 bases. Germline lookup yields CDR1 SGHRS and CDR2 YFSETQ. V lost 4 bases, J lost 4 bases, and 8 bases stayed unmatched. CDR3 length equals 16 residues. CDR3 DNA: TGCGCCAGCAGCAGCGACCCGGGACAGTATAATTCACCCCTCCACTTT. Protein: CASSSDPGQYNSPLHF.

The rearrangement links TRBV15 to TRBJ1-3; D unclear. The length of the CDR3 is 15 residues. Trimming stripped 0 bases from V and 4 bases from J, with 10 bases between. The germline V gene has CDR1 LNHNV and CDR2 YYDKDF (reference sequence). The CDR3 region has the DNA TGTGCCACCAGCAGAGATCCGGGTAGAGGAAACACCATATATTTT. The encoded protein is CATSRDPGRGNTIYF.